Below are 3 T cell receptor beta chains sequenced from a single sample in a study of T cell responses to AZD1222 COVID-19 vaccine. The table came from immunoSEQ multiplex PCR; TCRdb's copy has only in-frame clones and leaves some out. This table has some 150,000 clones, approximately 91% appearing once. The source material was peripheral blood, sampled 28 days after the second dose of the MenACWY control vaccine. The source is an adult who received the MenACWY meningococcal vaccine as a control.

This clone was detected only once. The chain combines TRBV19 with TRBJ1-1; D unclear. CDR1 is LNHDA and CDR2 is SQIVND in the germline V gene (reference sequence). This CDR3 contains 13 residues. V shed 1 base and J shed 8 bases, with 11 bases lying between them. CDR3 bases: TGTGCCAGTAGTATAGTGTCGGGCCAAGAAGCTTTCTTT. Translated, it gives CASSIVSGQEAFF. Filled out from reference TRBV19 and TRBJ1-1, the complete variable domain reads DGGITQSPKYLFRKEGQNVTLSCEQNLNHDAMYWYRQDPGQGLRLIYYSQIVNDFQKGDIAEGYSVSREKKESFPLTVTSAQKNPTAFYLCASSIVSGQEAFFGQGTRLTVV.

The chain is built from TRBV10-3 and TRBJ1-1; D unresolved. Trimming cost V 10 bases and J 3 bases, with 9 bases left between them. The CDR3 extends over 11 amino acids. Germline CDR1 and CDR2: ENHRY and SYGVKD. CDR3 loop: CATGFDTEAFF. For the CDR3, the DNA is TGTGCCACCGGGTTCGACACTGAAGCTTTCTTT.

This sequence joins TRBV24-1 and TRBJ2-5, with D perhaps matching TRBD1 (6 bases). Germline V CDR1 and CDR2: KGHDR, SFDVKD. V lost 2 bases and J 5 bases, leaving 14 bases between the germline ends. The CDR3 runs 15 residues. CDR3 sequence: CATSDSGRGGETQYF. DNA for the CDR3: TGTGCCACCAGTGATTCCGGCAGGGGCGGTGAGACCCAGTACTTC.